This T cell receptor (beta chain) was obtained from a study of shared clonotypes between healthy human individuals. Study-wide findings and caveats: Among a handful of donors, roughly 5% of naive CD4 clonotypes were found in common. Clonotypes not shared had lower generation probabilities than those common to all four donors.

This clone showed up just once. The target antigen is unknown. Only in-frame clones appear in the TCRdb table, and some are missing; sequencing was by immunoSEQ multiplex PCR. The sample lists about 2.3 million clones, approximately 93% seen once, with 0.35% to 0.45% in the top ten. The ends were cut back, 4 bases at V and 3 bases at J, with 15 bases in the middle. The CDR3 has 16 amino acids. CDR1 LNHDA and CDR2 SQIVND come from the germline V gene (reference sequence). There were no recent acute infections or vaccinations among the donors, who were healthy HIV-negative adults. CD45RA-negative memory and CD45RA+ naive subsets were split from the CD4+ cells.

The sequenced material came from naive CD4+ T cells from PBMCs. Regarding subset: CD45RA+ positively selected. The chain has TRBV19 and TRBJ2-2; the D gene is possibly TRBD1 (6 bases). The source of this sequence is a man aged 18 to 30 in good health. Some clones in this sample may be carry-over from other donors' samples. CDR3 sequence reads: CASSSQGRRDTGELFF. CDR3 bases: TGTGCCAGTAGTAGCCAGGGGCGACGAGACACCGGGGAGCTGTTTTTT.